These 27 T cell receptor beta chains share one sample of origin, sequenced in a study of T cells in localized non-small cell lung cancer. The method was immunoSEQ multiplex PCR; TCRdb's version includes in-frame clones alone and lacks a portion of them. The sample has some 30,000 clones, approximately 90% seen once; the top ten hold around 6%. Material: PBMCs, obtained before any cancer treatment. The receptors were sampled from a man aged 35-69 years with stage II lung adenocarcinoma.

CDR3 protein: CASSRGLNTGELFF. The DNA of the CDR3 is TGTGCCAGCAGTAGGGGCCTTAACACCGGGGAGCTGTTTTTT. The chain employs TRBV5-6 and TRBJ2-2; tentative D call: TRBD1 (5 bases). Trimming stripped 5 bases from V and 2 bases from J, with 10 bases between. Germline V gives CDR1 SGHDT, CDR2 YYEEEE. The CDR3 is 14 residues long. Looking up the rest from reference TRBV5-6 and TRBJ2-2 gives the full variable domain: DAGVTQSPTHLIKTRGQQVTLRCSPKSGHDTVSWYQQALGQGPQFIFQYYEEEERQRGNFPDRFSGHQFPNYSSELNVNALLLGDSALYLCASSRGLNTGELFFGEGSRLTVL.

The CDR3 loop reads CASIRSPGGLGNEQFF. The CDR3 DNA reads TGTGCCAGCATCCGATCACCAGGGGGGTTGGGCAATGAGCAGTTCTTC. The chain combines TRBV28 with TRBJ2-1; weak D call: TRBD1 (7 bases). With 7 bases removed from V and 6 bases from J, the gap between germline ends came to 22 bases. The CDR3 loop spans 16 amino acids. CDR1 and CDR2 from the germline V gene are MDHEN and SYDVKM.

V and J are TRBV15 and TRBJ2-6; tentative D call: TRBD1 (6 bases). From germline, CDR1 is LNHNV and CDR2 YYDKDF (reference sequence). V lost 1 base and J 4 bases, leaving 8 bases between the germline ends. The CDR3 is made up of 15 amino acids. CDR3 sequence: CATSRAGAGANVLTF. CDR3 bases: TGTGCCACCAGCAGAGCAGGGGCCGGGGCCAACGTCCTGACTTTC. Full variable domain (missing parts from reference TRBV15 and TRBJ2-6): DAMVIQNPRYQVTQFGKPVTLSCSQTLNHNVMYWYQQKSSQAPKLLFHYYDKDFNNEADTPDNFQSRRPNTSFCFLDIRSPGLGDTAMYLCATSRAGAGANVLTFGAGSRLTVL.

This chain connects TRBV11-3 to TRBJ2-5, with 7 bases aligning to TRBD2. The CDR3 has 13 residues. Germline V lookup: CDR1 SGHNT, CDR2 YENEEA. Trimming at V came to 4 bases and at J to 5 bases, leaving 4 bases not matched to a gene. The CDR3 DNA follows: TGTGCCAGCAGCTACACGGGAGGCGAGACCCAGTACTTC. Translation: CASSYTGGETQYF.

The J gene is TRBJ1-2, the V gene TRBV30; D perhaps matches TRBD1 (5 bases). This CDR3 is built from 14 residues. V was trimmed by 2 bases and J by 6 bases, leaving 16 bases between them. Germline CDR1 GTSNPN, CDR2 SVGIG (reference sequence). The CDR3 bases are TGTGCCTGGAGTCGCAGGGCTCGGGAGAATGGCTACACCTTC. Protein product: CAWSRRARENGYTF.

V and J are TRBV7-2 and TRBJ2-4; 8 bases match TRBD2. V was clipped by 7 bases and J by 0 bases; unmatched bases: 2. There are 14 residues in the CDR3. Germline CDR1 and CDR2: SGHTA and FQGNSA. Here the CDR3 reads CASTSGLAKNIQYF. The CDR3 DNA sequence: TGTGCCAGCACTAGCGGGCTAGCCAAAAACATTCAGTACTTC. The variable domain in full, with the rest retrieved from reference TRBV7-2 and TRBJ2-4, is GAGVSQSPSNKVTEKGKDVELRCDPISGHTALYWYRQSLGQGLEFLIYFQGNSAPDKSGLPSDRFSAERTGGSVSTLTIQRTQQEDSAVYLCASTSGLAKNIQYFGAGTRLSVL.

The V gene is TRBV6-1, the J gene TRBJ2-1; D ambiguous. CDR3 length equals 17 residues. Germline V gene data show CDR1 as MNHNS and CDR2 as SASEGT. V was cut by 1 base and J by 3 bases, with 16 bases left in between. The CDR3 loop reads CASSEGGGSHIYNEQFF. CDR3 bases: TGTGCCAGCAGTGAAGGCGGTGGTAGCCACATCTACAATGAGCAGTTCTTC.

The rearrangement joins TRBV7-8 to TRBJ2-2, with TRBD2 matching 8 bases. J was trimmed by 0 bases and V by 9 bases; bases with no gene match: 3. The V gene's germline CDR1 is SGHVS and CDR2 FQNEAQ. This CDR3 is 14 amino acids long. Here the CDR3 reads CASAGLANTGELFF. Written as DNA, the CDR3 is TGTGCCAGTGCGGGACTAGCGAACACCGGGGAGCTGTTTTTT.

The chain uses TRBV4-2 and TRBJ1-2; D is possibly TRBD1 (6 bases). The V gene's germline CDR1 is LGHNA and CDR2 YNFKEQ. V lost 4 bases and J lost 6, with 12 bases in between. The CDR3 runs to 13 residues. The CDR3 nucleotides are TGTGCCAGCAGCCGACAGGAAGGGGATGGCTACACCTTC. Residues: CASSRQEGDGYTF.

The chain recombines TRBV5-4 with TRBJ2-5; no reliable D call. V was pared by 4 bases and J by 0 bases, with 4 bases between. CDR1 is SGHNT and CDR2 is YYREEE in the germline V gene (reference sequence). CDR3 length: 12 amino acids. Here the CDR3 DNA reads TGTGCCAGCAGCACGGACCAAGAGACCCAGTACTTC. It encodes CASSTDQETQYF.

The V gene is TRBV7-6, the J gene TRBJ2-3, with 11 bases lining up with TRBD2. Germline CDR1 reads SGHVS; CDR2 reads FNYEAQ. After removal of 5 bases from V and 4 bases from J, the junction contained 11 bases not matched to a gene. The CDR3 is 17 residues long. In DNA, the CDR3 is TGTGCCAGCAGCCCCAATCCCGGGACTAGCGGTTCAGATACGCAGTATTTT. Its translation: CASSPNPGTSGSDTQYF.

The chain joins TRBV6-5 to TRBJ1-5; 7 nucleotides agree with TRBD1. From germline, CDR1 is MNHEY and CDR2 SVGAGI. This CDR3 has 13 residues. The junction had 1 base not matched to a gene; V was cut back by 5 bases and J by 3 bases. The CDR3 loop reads CASSDRDNQPQHF. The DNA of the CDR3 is TGTGCCAGCAGTGACAGGGACAATCAGCCCCAGCATTTT.

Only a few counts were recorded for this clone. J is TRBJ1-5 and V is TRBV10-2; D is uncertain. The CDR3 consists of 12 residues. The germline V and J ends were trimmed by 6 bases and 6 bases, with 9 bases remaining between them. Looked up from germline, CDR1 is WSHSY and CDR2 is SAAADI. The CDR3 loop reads CASSRTRQPQHF. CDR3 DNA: TGCGCCAGCAGCCGGACCCGTCAGCCCCAGCATTTT.

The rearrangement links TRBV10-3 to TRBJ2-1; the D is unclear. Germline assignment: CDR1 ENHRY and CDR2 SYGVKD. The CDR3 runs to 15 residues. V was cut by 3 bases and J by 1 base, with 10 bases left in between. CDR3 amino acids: CAISDPRSSYNEQFF. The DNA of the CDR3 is TGTGCCATCAGTGACCCCAGGTCATCCTACAATGAGCAGTTCTTC.

CDR3 residues: CASSRQPSNSGANVLTF. The CDR3 DNA reads TGTGCCAGCAGCAGGCAGCCGAGTAACTCTGGGGCCAACGTCCTGACTTTC. J is TRBJ2-6 and V is TRBV9, with D unclear. This CDR3 contains 17 residues. Germline lookup yields CDR1 SGDLS and CDR2 YYNGEE. V shed 4 bases and J shed 0 bases, with 14 bases lying between them.

The CDR3 loop reads CASKALGETQYF. The CDR3 coding sequence is TGTGCCAGCAAAGCTTTGGGAGAGACCCAGTACTTC. The V gene is TRBV27, the J gene TRBJ2-5; D not resolved. The CDR3 has 12 amino acids. V was shortened by 7 bases and J by 4 bases, with 10 bases between the two germline ends. Germline lookup yields CDR1 MNHEY and CDR2 SMNVEV (reference sequence).

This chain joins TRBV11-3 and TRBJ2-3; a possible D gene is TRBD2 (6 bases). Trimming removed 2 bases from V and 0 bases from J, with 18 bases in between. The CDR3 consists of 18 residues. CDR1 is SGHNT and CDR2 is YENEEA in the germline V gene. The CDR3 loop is CASSLIVGTPSSTDTQYF. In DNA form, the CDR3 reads TGTGCCAGCAGCTTAATTGTCGGGACTCCCTCCAGCACAGATACGCAGTATTTT.

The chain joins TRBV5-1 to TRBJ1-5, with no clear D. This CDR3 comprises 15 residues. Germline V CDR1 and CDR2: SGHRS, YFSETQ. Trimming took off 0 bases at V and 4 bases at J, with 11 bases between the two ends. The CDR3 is CASSLDATKNQPQHF. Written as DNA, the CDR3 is TGCGCCAGCAGCTTGGATGCGACAAAGAATCAGCCCCAGCATTTT.

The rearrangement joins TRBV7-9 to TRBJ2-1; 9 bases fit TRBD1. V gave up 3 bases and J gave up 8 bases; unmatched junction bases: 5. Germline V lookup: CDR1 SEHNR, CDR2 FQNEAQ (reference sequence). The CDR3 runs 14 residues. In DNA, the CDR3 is TGTGCCAGCAGCTTGGACAGGGGAGAGGATGAGCAGTTCTTC. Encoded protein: CASSLDRGEDEQFF.

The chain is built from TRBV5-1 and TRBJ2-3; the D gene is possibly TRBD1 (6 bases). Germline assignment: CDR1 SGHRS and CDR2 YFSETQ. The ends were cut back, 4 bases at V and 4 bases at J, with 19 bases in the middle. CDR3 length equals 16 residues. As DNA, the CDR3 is TGCGCCAGCAGCCCTGGGGTAGGGGGTATGGCAGATACGCAGTATTTT. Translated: CASSPGVGGMADTQYF.

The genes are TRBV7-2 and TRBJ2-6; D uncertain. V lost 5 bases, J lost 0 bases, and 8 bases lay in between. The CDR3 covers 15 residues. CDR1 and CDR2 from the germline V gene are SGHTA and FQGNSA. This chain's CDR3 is CASSPELSGANVLTF. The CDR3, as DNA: TGTGCCAGCAGCCCCGAACTCTCTGGGGCCAACGTCCTGACTTTC.

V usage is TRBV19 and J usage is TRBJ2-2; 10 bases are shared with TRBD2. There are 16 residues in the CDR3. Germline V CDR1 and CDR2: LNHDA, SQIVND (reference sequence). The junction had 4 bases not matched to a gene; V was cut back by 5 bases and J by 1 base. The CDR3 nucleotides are TGTGCCAGTAGTGTCCCTAGCGGGGGGAACACCGGGGAGCTGTTTTTT. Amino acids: CASSVPSGGNTGELFF.

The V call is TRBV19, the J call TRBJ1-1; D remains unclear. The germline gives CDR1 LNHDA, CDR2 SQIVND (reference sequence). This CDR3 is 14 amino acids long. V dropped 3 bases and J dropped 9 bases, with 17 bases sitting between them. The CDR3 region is CASSMAGSPIQAFF. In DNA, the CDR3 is TGTGCCAGTAGTATGGCGGGCAGTCCCATTCAAGCTTTCTTT.

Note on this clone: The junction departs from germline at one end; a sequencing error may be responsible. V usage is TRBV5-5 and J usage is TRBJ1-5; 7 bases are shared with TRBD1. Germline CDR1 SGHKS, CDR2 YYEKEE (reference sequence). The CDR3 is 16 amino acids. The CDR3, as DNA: TGTGCCAGCAGCCCGGGCCTTATACAGGGGAAGGACCCGGGGGATTTT. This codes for CASSPGLIQGKDPGDF.

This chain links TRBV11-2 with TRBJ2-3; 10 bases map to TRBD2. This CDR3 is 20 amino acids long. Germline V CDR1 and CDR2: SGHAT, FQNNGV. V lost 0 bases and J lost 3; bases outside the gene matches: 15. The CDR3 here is CASSLDPPLAGVGKTDTQYF. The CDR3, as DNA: TGTGCCAGCAGCTTAGATCCCCCCCTAGCGGGAGTAGGGAAGACAGATACGCAGTATTTT.

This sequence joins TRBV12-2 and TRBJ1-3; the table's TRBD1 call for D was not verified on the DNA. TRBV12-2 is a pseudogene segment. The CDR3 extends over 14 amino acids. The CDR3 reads CASRRTGAGNTIYF. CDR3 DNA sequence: TGTGCAAGTCGGCGGACAGGGGCTGGAAACACCATATATTTT.

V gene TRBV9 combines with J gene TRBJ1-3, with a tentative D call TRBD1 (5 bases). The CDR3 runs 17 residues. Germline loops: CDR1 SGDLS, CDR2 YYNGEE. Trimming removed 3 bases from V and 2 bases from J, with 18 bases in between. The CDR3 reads CASSAGLLQATGNTIYF. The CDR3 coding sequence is TGTGCCAGCAGCGCCGGCCTACTACAGGCCACTGGAAACACCATATATTTT. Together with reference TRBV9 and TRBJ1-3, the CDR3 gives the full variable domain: DSGVTQTPKHLITATGQRVTLRCSPRSGDLSVYWYQQSLDQGLQFLIQYYNGEERAKGNILERFSAQQFPDLHSELNLSSLELGDSALYFCASSAGLLQATGNTIYFGEGSWLTVV.